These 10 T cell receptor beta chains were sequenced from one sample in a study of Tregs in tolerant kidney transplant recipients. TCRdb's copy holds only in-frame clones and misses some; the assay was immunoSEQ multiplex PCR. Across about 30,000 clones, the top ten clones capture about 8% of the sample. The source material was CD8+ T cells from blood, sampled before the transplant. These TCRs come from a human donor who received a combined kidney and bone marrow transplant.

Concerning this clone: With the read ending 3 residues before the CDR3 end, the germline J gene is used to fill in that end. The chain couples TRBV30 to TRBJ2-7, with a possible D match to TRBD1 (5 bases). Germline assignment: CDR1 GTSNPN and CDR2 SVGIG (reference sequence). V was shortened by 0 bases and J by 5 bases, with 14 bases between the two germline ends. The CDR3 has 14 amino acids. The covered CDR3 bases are TGTGCCTGGAGTGTGCGGCAGGGCCTACACGAG. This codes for CAWSVRQGLHE. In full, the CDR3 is CAWSVRQGLHEQYF.

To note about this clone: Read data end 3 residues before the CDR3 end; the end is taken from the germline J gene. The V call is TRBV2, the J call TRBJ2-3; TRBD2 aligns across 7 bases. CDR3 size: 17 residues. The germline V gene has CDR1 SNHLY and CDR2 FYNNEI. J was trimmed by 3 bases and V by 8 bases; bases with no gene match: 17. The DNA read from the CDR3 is TGTGCCAGCGGGCGGGAGTTTAGCTTGAGTGGGACAGATACG. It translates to CASGREFSLSGTDT. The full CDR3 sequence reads CASGREFSLSGTDTQYF.

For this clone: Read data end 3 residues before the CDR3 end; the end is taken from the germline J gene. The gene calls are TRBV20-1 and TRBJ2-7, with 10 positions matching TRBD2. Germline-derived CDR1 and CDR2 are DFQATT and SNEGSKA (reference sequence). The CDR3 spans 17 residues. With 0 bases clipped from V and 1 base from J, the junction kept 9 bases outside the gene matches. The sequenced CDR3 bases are TGCAGTGCTAGAGATTCCTCCGGACTAGCGGATTCCTACGAG. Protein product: CSARDSSGLADSYE. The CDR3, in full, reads CSARDSSGLADSYEQYF.

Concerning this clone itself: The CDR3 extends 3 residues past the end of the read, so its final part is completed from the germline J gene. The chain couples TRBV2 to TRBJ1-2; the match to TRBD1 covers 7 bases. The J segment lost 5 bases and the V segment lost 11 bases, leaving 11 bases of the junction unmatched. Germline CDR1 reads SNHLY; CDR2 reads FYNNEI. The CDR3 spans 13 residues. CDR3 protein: CAGLGQGVYGYTF. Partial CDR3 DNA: TGTGCCGGACTCGGGCAGGGGGTTTATGGC.

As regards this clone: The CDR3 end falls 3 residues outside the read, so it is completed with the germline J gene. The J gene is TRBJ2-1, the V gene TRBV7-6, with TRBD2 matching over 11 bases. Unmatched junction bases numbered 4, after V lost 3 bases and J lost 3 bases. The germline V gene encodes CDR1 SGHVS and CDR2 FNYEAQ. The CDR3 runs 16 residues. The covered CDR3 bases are TGTGCCAGCAGCTTGGTAGCGGGAGGGTACTACAATGAG. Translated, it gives CASSLVAGGYYNE. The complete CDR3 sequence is CASSLVAGGYYNEQFF.

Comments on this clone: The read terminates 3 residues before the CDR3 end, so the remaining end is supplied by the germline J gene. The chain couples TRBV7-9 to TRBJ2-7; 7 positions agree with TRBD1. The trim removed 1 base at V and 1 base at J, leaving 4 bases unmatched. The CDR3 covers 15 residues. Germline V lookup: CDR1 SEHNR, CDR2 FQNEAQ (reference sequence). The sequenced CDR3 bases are TGTGCCAGCAGCTTAGGAGGGGGCGCGTCCTACGAG. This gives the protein CASSLGGGASYE. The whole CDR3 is CASSLGGGASYEQYF.

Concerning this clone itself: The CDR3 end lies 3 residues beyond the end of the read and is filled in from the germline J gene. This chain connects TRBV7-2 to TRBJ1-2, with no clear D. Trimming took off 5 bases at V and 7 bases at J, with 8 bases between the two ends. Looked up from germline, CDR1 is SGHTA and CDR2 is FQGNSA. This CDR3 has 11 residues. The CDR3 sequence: CASSPVSGYTF. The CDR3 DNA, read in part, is TGTGCCAGCAGCCCGGTCTCTGGC.

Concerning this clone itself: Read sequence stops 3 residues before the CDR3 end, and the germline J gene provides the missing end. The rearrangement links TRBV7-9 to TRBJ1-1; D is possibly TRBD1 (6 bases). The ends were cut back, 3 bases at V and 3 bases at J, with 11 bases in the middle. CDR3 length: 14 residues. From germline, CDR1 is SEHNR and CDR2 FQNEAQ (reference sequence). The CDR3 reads CASSFLGAHTEAFF. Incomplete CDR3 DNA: TGTGCCAGCAGCTTCTTGGGGGCGCACACTGAA.

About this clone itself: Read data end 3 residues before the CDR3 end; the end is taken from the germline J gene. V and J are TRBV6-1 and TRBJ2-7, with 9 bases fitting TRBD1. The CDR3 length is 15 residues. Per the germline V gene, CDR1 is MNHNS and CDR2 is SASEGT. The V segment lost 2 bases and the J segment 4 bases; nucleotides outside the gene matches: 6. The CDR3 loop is CASSERGGQGYEQYF. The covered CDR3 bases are TGTGCCAGCAGTGAAAGGGGGGGACAGGGTTACGAG.

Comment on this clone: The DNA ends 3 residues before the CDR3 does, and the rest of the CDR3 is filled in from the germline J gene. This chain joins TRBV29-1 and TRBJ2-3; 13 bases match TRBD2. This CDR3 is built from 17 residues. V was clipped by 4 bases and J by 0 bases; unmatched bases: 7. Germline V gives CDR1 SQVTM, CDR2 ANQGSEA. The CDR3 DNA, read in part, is TGCAGCGTTGTTGGGACTAGCGGGACCCCTAGCACAGATACG. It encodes CSVVGTSGTPSTDT. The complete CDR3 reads CSVVGTSGTPSTDTQYF.